In this sample, the clone carrying this T cell receptor (beta chain) turned up a few times. The antigen remains undetermined. The CDR3 runs 14 residues. Between the trimmed V and J ends, which lost 1 base and 8 bases, there was a span of 11 bases. CDR1 and CDR2 from the germline V gene are SGHVS and FQNEAQ. These data belong to a study of naive and memory T cell subsets. Cells stained for CD3, CD4, CD8, CD45RA and CD27 were sorted into four subsets. Study outcomes and limitations: Naive repertoires, especially CD8, held a few larger clonotypes, possibly memory cells re-expressing CD45RA.

The beta constant-region primer was an equimolar mix of two oligonucleotides covering TRBC1 and TRBC2. Nested alpha and beta constant-region primers with the SP2 primer drove four PCR rounds on ligated cDNA. MiXCR was run by TCRdb on the UMI-ligation and nested PCR reads, yielding one entry per CDR3 protein. Of roughly 140,000 distinct CDR3 sequences listed, approximately 15% are singletons. This TCR derives from a human donor in good health. Sample: naive CD4+ T cells from blood. The rearrangement links TRBV7-8 to TRBJ1-4; the D is unclear. In DNA, the CDR3 is TGTGCCAGCAGCTTAGAGGGCGGCCTCGAAAAACTGTTTTTT. This sequence encodes CASSLEGGLEKLFF.